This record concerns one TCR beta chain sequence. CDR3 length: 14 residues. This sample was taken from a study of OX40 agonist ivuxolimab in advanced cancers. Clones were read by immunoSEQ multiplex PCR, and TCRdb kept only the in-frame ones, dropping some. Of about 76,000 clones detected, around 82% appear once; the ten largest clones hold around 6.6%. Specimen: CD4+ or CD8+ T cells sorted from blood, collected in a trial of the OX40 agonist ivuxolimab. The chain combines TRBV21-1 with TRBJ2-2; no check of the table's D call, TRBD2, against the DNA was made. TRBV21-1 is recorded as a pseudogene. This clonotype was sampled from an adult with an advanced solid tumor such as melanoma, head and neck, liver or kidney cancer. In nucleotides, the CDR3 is TGTGCCAGCAGCAAAGCGCGCACCCCCGGGGAGCTGTTTTTT. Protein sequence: CASSKARTPGELFF.